These 31 T cell receptor beta chains were sequenced from one sample in a study of cytomegalovirus exposure and HLA in healthy donors (dated by TCRdb to the late 2010s). The receptor library was made with the immunoSEQ multiplex PCR assay. For the multiplex PCR, a mixture combining 60 forward primers for TCR Vbeta segments and 13 reverse primers for TCR Jbeta segments was used. TCRdb limited this immuneACCESS table to in-frame rearrangements with V and J called. A share of clones is missing; checked studies link under half to unresolved V genes, and the rest is unexplained. The sample includes about 190,000 clones, with 70% to 80% observed a single time. The ten biggest clones cover less than 15% of the sample. Sequencing was performed on PBMCs. These receptors all come from a woman in her twenties or thirties in good health and CMV-seropositive.

The rearrangement joins TRBV10-3 to TRBJ1-4, with D tentatively TRBD1 (5 bases). This CDR3 contains 14 residues. Germline CDR1 is ENHRY and CDR2 is SYGVKD. Deletions cut 7 bases from V and 5 bases from J, with 14 bases between. The DNA for the CDR3 is TGTGCCATCACCGAACGGGGGATAAATGAAAAACTGTTTTTT. Protein product: CAITERGINEKLFF.

The V call is TRBV7-9, the J call TRBJ1-1; TRBD1 might be the D (6 bases). Germline V gene data show CDR1 as SEHNR and CDR2 as FQNEAQ (reference sequence). Trimming left V 1 base short and J 7 bases short, with 10 bases between. This CDR3 is 13 amino acids long. This CDR3 reads CASSLGTDLEAFF. The CDR3 nucleotides are TGTGCCAGCAGCTTAGGGACAGATCTTGAAGCTTTCTTT. Filled out from reference TRBV7-9 and TRBJ1-1, the complete variable domain reads DTGVSQNPRHKITKRGQNVTFRCDPISEHNRLYWYRQTLGQGPEFLTYFQNEAQLEKSRLLSDRFSAERPKGSFSTLEIQRTEQGDSAMYLCASSLGTDLEAFFGQGTRLTVV.

The J gene is TRBJ2-5, the V gene TRBV7-6, with 7 bases that match TRBD2. This CDR3 spans 14 amino acids. Trimming at V came to 4 bases and at J to 4 bases, leaving 6 bases not matched to a gene. Germline V CDR1 and CDR2: SGHVS, FNYEAQ. This chain's CDR3 is CASSSRLAGETQYF. For the CDR3, the DNA is TGTGCCAGCAGCTCGAGACTAGCCGGAGAGACCCAGTACTTC.

V is TRBV29-1 and J is TRBJ1-1; D not certain. Germline V gene lookup returns CDR1 SQVTM and CDR2 ANQGSEA. This CDR3 is 13 amino acids long. V gave up 3 bases and J gave up 2 bases, with 10 bases separating them. In DNA, the CDR3 is TGCAGCGTTGACCACCGGGGAAACACTGAAGCTTTCTTT. It specifies CSVDHRGNTEAFF.

The chain couples TRBV7-9 to TRBJ1-3, with 9 bases aligning to TRBD1. The V gene end was trimmed by 1 base and the J gene end by 5 bases; junction bases not matched to a gene: 9. CDR3 size: 17 residues. Per germline, CDR1 SEHNR and CDR2 FQNEAQ (reference sequence). Here the CDR3 DNA reads TGTGCCAGCAGCTTAGTCCCGGGACAGGGCCCTCGAAACACCATATATTTT. Its translation: CASSLVPGQGPRNTIYF.

J is TRBJ2-3 and V is TRBV6-6; 12 positions match TRBD2. Germline CDR1 is MNHNY and CDR2 is SVGAGI (reference sequence). The ends lost 6 bases at V and 2 bases at J; junction bases unmatched: 6. This CDR3 has 16 amino acids. The CDR3 protein is CASSPLAGGNTDTQYF. The CDR3 nucleotides are TGTGCCAGCAGCCCGCTAGCGGGGGGGAACACAGATACGCAGTATTTT.

This clone was counted between two and nine times. CDR3 coding DNA: TGTGCCAGCAGCTTAGATGACCTAGGTGCAGGGCACTACGAGCAGTACTTC. This gives the protein CASSLDDLGAGHYEQYF. The chain is built from TRBV11-2 and TRBJ2-7; maybe TRBD1 (5 bases). Trimming pared 0 bases from V and 3 bases from J, leaving 18 bases between. The CDR3 contains 17 residues. Germline CDR1 reads SGHAT; CDR2 reads FQNNGV.

V gene TRBV18 combines with J gene TRBJ1-1; perhaps TRBD1 as D (5 bases). V was clipped by 3 bases and J by 2 bases, with 19 bases between them. Looked up from germline, CDR1 is KGHSH and CDR2 is LQKENI. CDR3 size: 17 residues. CDR3 amino acids: CASSPRAGGGVNTEAFF. The CDR3 nucleotides read TGTGCCAGCTCACCGAGGGCAGGCGGGGGAGTTAACACTGAAGCTTTCTTT.

The chain uses TRBV5-1 and TRBJ2-2, with 7 nucleotides matching TRBD1. V lost 1 base, J lost 0 bases, and 3 bases stayed unmatched. CDR1 is SGHRS, CDR2 YFSETQ, per germline. The CDR3 runs 16 residues. CDR3 in DNA: TGCGCCAGCAGCTTGAACAGGGGACCGAACACCGGGGAGCTGTTTTTT. Its translation is CASSLNRGPNTGELFF.

The J gene is TRBJ2-3, the V gene TRBV4-3; TRBD2 matches at 8 bases. Germline lookup yields CDR1 LGHNA and CDR2 YSLEER. Trimming at V came to 1 base and at J to 4 bases, leaving 13 bases not matched to a gene. This CDR3 region has 18 residues. This CDR3 reads CASSQAFLGLALADTQYF. Written as DNA, the CDR3 is TGCGCCAGCAGCCAAGCCTTCCTCGGACTAGCACTGGCAGATACGCAGTATTTT.

This chain links TRBV7-3 with TRBJ2-1; 9 bases fit TRBD2. From germline, CDR1 is SGHTA and CDR2 FQGTGA. V dropped 6 bases and J dropped 6; count of bases not matched to a gene: 6. The CDR3 extends over 14 amino acids. This CDR3 reads CASSLAGVGNEQFF. Written as DNA, the CDR3 is TGTGCCAGCAGTTTAGCGGGAGTGGGCAATGAGCAGTTCTTC.

The rearrangement uses TRBV2 and TRBJ2-7, with TRBD1 matching 7 bases. Trimming at V came to 6 bases and at J to 3 bases, leaving 8 bases not matched to a gene. The germline CDR1 and CDR2 sequences are SNHLY and FYNNEI. The CDR3 contains 14 residues. The CDR3 DNA reads as TGTGCCAGCAGACGGACAGGATCACTCTACGAGCAGTACTTC. The encoded protein is CASRRTGSLYEQYF.

The gene calls are TRBV12-5 and TRBJ2-1, with 11 bases that match TRBD1. The CDR3 consists of 13 residues. V was clipped by 9 bases and J by 7 bases; unmatched bases: 5. CDR1 is LGHNT and CDR2 is FRNRAP in the germline V gene. The CDR3 DNA reads as TGTGCTAGCCTGGGACAGGGGGGAAATGAGCAGTTCTTC. Translation gives CASLGQGGNEQFF.

This sequence joins TRBV5-6 and TRBJ1-2; D call uncertain. Per germline, CDR1 SGHDT and CDR2 YYEEEE. V was trimmed by 10 bases and J by 5 bases, leaving 15 bases between them. The length of the CDR3 is 12 residues. The CDR3 nucleotides read TGTGCCGCGGGTCAATCAGGTTATGGCTACACCTTC. It is translated as CAAGQSGYGYTF.

This chain connects TRBV4-1 to TRBJ2-3, with D possibly matching TRBD1 (6 bases). V lost 4 bases, J lost 4 bases, and 15 bases lay in between. The germline V gene has CDR1 MGHRA and CDR2 YSYEKL. This CDR3 has 15 residues. CDR3 amino acids: CASSRSRGTPDTQYF. CDR3 in DNA: TGCGCCAGCAGCCGAAGCAGGGGCACCCCAGATACGCAGTATTTT.

V usage is TRBV4-1 and J usage is TRBJ1-2, with D hard to call. The V gene's germline CDR1 is MGHRA and CDR2 YSYEKL. The CDR3 sequence is 14 residues long. V lost 1 base, J lost 7 bases, and 13 bases lay in between. The CDR3 region is CASSQVGRVGGYTF. In nucleotides, the CDR3 is TGCGCCAGCAGCCAAGTCGGCCGGGTTGGTGGCTACACCTTC.

This clone was counted once. The V call is TRBV5-1, the J call TRBJ1-2; 12 nucleotides agree with TRBD1. Looked up from germline, CDR1 is SGHRS and CDR2 is YFSETQ. With V trimmed by 2 bases and J by 6 bases, 5 bases remained unmatched. The CDR3 is 15 residues long. The DNA for the CDR3 is TGCGCCAGCAGCTTTAGGGGACAGGGGGCGAATGGCTACACCTTC. As protein: CASSFRGQGANGYTF.

This clone was counted between two and nine times. The rearrangement joins TRBV7-8 to TRBJ2-5; perhaps TRBD2 as D (6 bases). The CDR3 has 13 amino acids. V was trimmed by 6 bases and J by 4 bases, leaving 12 bases between them. Germline V gene lookup returns CDR1 SGHVS and CDR2 FQNEAQ. The chain's CDR3 is CASSLMGGETQYF. CDR3 coding DNA: TGTGCCAGCAGTTTAATGGGAGGAGAGACCCAGTACTTC.

The rearrangement uses TRBV4-1 and TRBJ2-7, with unresolved D. From germline, CDR1 is MGHRA and CDR2 YSYEKL. V lost 4 bases, J lost 3 bases, and 10 bases lay in between. This CDR3 spans 13 amino acids. CDR3 protein: CASSLSFGYEQYF. In nucleotides, the CDR3 is TGCGCCAGCAGCCTTAGCTTTGGCTACGAGCAGTACTTC.

The genes are TRBV18 and TRBJ1-1; 9 bases line up with TRBD1. Germline CDR1 is KGHSH and CDR2 is LQKENI. Trimming at V came to 4 bases and at J to 5 bases, leaving 11 bases not matched to a gene. The CDR3 contains 16 residues. The CDR3 coding sequence is TGTGCCAGCTCACATGCCAGACAGGGGGGGCTTACTGAAGCTTTCTTT. Encoded protein: CASSHARQGGLTEAFF.

The chain links TRBV29-1 to TRBJ2-6, with a possible D match to TRBD2 (7 bases). The V end was cut by 0 bases, the J end by 4 bases, with 10 bases between. This CDR3 region has 15 residues. Germline CDR1 is SQVTM and CDR2 is ANQGSEA. The CDR3 sequence: CSVEDGGPGANVLTF. CDR3 DNA: TGCAGCGTTGAAGACGGGGGGCCAGGGGCCAACGTCCTGACTTTC.

The CDR3 DNA is TGTGCCAGCAGTGAGAACAGGGACGCCTACGAGCAGTACTTC. Its translation is CASSENRDAYEQYF. The chain is built from TRBV6-1 and TRBJ2-7; perhaps TRBD1 as D (6 bases). The CDR3 runs 14 residues. The V end was cut by 3 bases, the J end by 2 bases, with 11 bases between. Germline V lookup: CDR1 MNHNS, CDR2 SASEGT.

The gene calls are TRBV19 and TRBJ2-1, with D uncertain. The germline V gene encodes CDR1 LNHDA and CDR2 SQIVND (reference sequence). The CDR3 has 14 amino acids. V dropped 9 bases and J dropped 5 bases, with 17 bases sitting between them. CDR3: CASRHRMENNEQFF. The CDR3 nucleotides read TGTGCCAGCAGACACAGAATGGAAAACAATGAGCAGTTCTTC.

In this sample, this clone turned up once. The rearrangement links TRBV30 to TRBJ2-7; 7 bases are shared with TRBD1. The germline CDR1 and CDR2 sequences are GTSNPN and SVGIG (reference sequence). The CDR3 runs to 11 residues. V shed 8 bases, J shed 1 base, and the junction held 2 bases outside the gene matches. CDR3 amino acids: CAGTDSYEQYF. CDR3 bases: TGTGCCGGGACAGATTCCTACGAGCAGTACTTC.

The rearrangement links TRBV5-1 to TRBJ2-7, with D perhaps TRBD2 (5 bases). The CDR3 is 12 amino acids. Trimming removed 4 bases from V and 3 bases from J, with 8 bases in between. Germline lookup yields CDR1 SGHRS and CDR2 YFSETQ. The CDR3 sequence is CASSREGYEQYF. CDR3 coding DNA: TGCGCCAGCAGCCGGGAAGGCTACGAGCAGTACTTC.

This chain joins TRBV6-6 and TRBJ1-2; TRBD1 matches at 8 bases. This CDR3 comprises 16 residues. V gave up 0 bases and J gave up 4 bases; unmatched junction bases: 7. From germline, CDR1 is MNHNY and CDR2 SVGAGI (reference sequence). The CDR3 here is CASSYSGQGGSYGYTF. The CDR3 nucleotides read TGTGCCAGCAGTTACTCCGGACAGGGAGGTAGCTATGGCTACACCTTC.

V gene TRBV21-1 combines with J gene TRBJ2-3; the table assigns TRBD1, which was not confirmed against the DNA. TRBV21-1 is a recognized pseudogene. This CDR3 is built from 16 residues. The CDR3 is CASSPHRGPSTDTQYF. The DNA of the CDR3 is TGTGCCAGCAGCCCTCACAGGGGTCCTAGCACAGATACGCAGTATTTT.

This clone has only a few counts. The chain is built from TRBV7-2 and TRBJ2-7, with TRBD2 matching 8 bases. The CDR3 runs to 15 residues. V was clipped by 8 bases and J by 6 bases; unmatched bases: 15. Germline-derived CDR1 and CDR2 are SGHTA and FQGNSA. CDR3 DNA: TGTGCCAGCGCACCGACGGGGGGGTGGGGGATCGAGCAGTACTTC. Translation gives CASAPTGGWGIEQYF.

This sequence joins TRBV27 and TRBJ2-2; D gene unclear. With 5 bases removed from V and 0 bases from J, the gap between germline ends came to 7 bases. From germline, CDR1 is MNHEY and CDR2 SMNVEV (reference sequence). The CDR3 is 14 amino acids. The CDR3: CASSPSANTGELFF. The CDR3 DNA reads as TGTGCCAGCAGTCCCTCAGCGAACACCGGGGAGCTGTTTTTT.

This clone was seen more than once but under ten times. The rearrangement links TRBV28 to TRBJ1-1; D ambiguous. The CDR3 spans 13 residues. Germline CDR1 is MDHEN and CDR2 is SYDVKM. V was cut by 6 bases and J by 3 bases, with 11 bases left in between. CDR3 loop: CASSPLRDTEAFF. Written as DNA, the CDR3 is TGTGCCAGCAGCCCCCTACGGGACACTGAAGCTTTCTTT.

J is TRBJ2-3 and V is TRBV28; 11 bases agree with TRBD1. This CDR3 is built from 16 residues. Germline V gene sequence: CDR1 MDHEN, CDR2 SYDVKM. The V segment lost 5 bases and the J segment 3 bases; nucleotides outside the gene matches: 7. CDR3 sequence (DNA): TGTGCCAGCAGTCCCCTGGGGACAGGGGGGACAGATACGCAGTATTTT. This encodes CASSPLGTGGTDTQYF.